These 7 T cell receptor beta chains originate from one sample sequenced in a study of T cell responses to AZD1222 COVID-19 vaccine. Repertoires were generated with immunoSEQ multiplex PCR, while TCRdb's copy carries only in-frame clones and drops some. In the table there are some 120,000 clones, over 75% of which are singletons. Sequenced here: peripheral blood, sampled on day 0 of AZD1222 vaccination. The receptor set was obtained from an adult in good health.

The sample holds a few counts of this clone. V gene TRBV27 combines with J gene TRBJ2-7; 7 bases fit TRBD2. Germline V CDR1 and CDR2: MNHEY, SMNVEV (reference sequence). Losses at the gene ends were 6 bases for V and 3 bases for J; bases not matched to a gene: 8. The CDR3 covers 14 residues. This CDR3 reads CASSPTLAVYEQYF. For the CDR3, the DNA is TGTGCCAGCAGCCCAACGCTAGCGGTCTACGAGCAGTACTTC.

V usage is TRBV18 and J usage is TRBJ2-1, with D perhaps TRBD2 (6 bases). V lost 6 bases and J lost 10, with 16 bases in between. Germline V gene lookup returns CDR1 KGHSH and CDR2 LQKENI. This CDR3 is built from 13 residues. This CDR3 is CASSQNAAGEQFF. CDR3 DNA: TGTGCCAGCTCGCAGAACGCCGCGGGGGAGCAGTTCTTC.

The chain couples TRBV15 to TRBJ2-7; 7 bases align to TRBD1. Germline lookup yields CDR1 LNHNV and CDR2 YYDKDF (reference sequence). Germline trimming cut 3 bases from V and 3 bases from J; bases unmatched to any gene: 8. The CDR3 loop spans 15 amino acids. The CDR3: CATSRNDRAGYEQYF. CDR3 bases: TGTGCCACCAGCAGGAACGACAGGGCGGGCTACGAGCAGTACTTC.

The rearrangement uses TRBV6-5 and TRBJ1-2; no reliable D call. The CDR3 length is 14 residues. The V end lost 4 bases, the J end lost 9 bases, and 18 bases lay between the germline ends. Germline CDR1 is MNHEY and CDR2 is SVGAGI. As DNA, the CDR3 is TGTGCCAGCAGTTTAGACGGTACCGCTATGAGCTACACCTTC. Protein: CASSLDGTAMSYTF.

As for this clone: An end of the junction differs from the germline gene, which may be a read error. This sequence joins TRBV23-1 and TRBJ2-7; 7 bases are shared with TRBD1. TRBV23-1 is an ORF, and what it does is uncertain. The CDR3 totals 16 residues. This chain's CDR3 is CASSQWTDREMYERYF. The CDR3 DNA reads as TGCGCCAGCAGTCAATGGACCGACAGGGAGATGTACGAGCGGTACTTC.

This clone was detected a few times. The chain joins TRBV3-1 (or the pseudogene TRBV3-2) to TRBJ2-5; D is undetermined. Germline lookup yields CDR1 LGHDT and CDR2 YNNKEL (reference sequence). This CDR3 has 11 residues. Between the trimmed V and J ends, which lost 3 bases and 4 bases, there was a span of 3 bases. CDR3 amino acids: CASSHRETQYF. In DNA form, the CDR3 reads TGTGCCAGCAGCCATAGAGAGACCCAGTACTTC.

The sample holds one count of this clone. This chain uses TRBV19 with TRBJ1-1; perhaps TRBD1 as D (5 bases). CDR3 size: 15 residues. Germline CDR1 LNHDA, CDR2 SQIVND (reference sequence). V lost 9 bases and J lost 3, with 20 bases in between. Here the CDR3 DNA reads TGTGCCAGCTCCCGAGGGGAGTACCACCACACTGAAGCTTTCTTT. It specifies CASSRGEYHHTEAFF.